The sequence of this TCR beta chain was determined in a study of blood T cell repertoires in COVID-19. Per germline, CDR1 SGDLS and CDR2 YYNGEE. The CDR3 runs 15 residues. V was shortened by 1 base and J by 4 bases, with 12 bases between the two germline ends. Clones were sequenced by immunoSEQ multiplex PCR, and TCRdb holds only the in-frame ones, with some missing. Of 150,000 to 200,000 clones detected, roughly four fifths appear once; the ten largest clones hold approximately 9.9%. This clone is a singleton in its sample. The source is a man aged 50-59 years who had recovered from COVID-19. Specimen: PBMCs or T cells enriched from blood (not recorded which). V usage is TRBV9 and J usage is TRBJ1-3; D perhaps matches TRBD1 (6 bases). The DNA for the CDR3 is TGTGCCAGCAGCGTAACGTGGACAGCCGGAAACACCATATATTTT. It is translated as CASSVTWTAGNTIYF.